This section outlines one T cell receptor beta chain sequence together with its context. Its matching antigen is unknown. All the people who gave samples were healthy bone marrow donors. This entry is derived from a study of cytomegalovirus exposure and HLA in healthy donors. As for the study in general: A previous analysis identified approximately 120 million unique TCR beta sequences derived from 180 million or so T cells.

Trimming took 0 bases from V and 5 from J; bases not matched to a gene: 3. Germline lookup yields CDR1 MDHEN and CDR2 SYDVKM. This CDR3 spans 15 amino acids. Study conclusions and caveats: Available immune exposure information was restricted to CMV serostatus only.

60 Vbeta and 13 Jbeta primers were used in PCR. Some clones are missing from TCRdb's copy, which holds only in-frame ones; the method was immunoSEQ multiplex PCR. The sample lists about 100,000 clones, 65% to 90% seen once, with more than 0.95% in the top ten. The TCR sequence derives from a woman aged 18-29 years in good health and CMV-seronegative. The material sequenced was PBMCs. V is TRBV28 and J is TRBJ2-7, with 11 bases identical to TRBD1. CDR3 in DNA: TGTGCCAGCAGTTTATGGGGACAGGGGGGGAACGAGCAGTACTTC. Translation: CASSLWGQGGNEQYF.